The 5 T cell receptor beta chains listed next were all sequenced from one sample in a study of a mutant IDH1 vaccine in newly diagnosed glioma. Time point meaning: week 11, during vaccination. The study gave 300 ug of mutant IDH1 20-mer peptide per vaccine dose, with topical imiquimod. No antigen has been identified for these receptors. Sequenced by immunoSEQ multiplex PCR; TCRdb stores in-frame clones only, minus some. Among about 120,000 clones, roughly 75% were seen once, and the ten largest hold 5.5%. The starting material was PBMCs, obtained from a glioma patient whose treatment included an IDH1 peptide vaccine. Source of these receptors: a man between 35 and 55 years old with glioma.

The chain carries TRBV6-6 and TRBJ2-5; D is perhaps TRBD1 or TRBD2 (7 bases each). CDR3 length: 15 residues. Germline V gene data show CDR1 as MNHNY and CDR2 as SVGAGI (reference sequence). The V gene lost 2 bases and the J gene lost 4 bases, with 14 bases spanning the gap. The CDR3 DNA follows: TGTGCCAGCAGTTACCAGGGGGGGATAGGAGAGACCCAGTACTTC. Residues: CASSYQGGIGETQYF.

The CDR3 nucleotides read TGTGCCAGCAGTGAAGGCGGGGGTCGAGATACGCAGTATTTT. Its translation is CASSEGGGRDTQYF. The rearrangement links TRBV6-1 to TRBJ2-3; 7 bases are a match to TRBD2. V shed 1 base, J shed 5 bases, and the junction held 3 bases outside the gene matches. The CDR3 is 14 amino acids. The germline gives CDR1 MNHNS, CDR2 SASEGT.

A note on this clone: One end of the junction does not line up with germline, which may come from a read error. The chain combines TRBV30 with TRBJ1-5; no clear D gene. This CDR3 has 11 amino acids. Germline lookup yields CDR1 GTSNPN and CDR2 SVGIG (reference sequence). CDR3 DNA: TGTGCCTGGAGCACCGGGCGTTTCTTGAATTTT. Translating it yields CAWSTGRFLNF.

This clone has more than one count but fewer than ten. Other DNA sequences within the sample encode an identical CDR3. This chain joins TRBV6-5 and TRBJ2-7; weak D call: TRBD1 (6 bases). Trimming removed 2 bases from V and 5 bases from J, with 10 bases in between. There are 13 residues in the CDR3. Germline assignment: CDR1 MNHEY and CDR2 SVGAGI. The CDR3 is CASSYGRGNEQYF. In nucleotides, the CDR3 is TGTGCCAGCAGTTACGGCAGGGGAAACGAGCAGTACTTC.

For the CDR3, the DNA is TGTGCCAGCACCCAGGGGGGCCTCTACGAGCAGTACTTC. Protein: CASTQGGLYEQYF. This chain uses TRBV11-2 with TRBJ2-7; TRBD1 might be the D (7 bases). The ends were cut back, 7 bases at V and 3 bases at J, with 13 bases in the middle. This CDR3 has 13 residues. CDR1 SGHAT and CDR2 FQNNGV come from the germline V gene.